This TCR beta chain was recorded in a study of blood T cell repertoires in COVID-19. On the study more broadly: Donors in the United States, Italy and Spain gave samples during acute or convalescent COVID-19. Sources were T cells, B-cell-depleted T cells, or PBMCs; the material itself was cDNA or gDNA.

After removal of 2 bases from V and 6 bases from J, the junction contained 6 bases not matched to a gene. This CDR3 has 14 amino acids. CDR1 and CDR2 (germline): MNHNY, SVGAGI (reference sequence). In the original processing: Nucleated cell number was recorded as an estimate derived from reference gene primer amplification. Assay: immunoSEQ multiplex PCR; the TCRdb copy retains only in-frame clones and omits some. For V, J and clone size, that table is used; D and trimming come from the DNA. The sample consists of about 200,000 clones, roughly 80% of them appearing once. This receptor was taken from a woman aged 80 or over with acute or convalescent COVID-19. The sequencing sample was made of peripheral blood. J is TRBJ1-2 and V is TRBV6-6; 7 bases map to TRBD1. CDR3 in DNA: TGTGCCAGCAGTTACCCTGGACAGGATGATGGCTACACCTTC. It is translated as CASSYPGQDDGYTF.